This TCR beta chain was retrieved from a study of blood T cell repertoires in COVID-19. Authors' processing steps: Quantification of nucleated cells was approximated via reference gene primer amplification. Clones were read by immunoSEQ multiplex PCR, and TCRdb kept only the in-frame ones, dropping some. V and J calls and clone size are as listed in that table; D and trimming were resolved from the DNA. The sample consists of about 410,000 clones, 70% to 90% of them appearing once. The J segment lost 4 bases and the V segment lost 4 bases, leaving 8 bases of the junction unmatched. Germline V gene sequence: CDR1 ENHRY, CDR2 SYGVKD. This CDR3 is 15 amino acids long.

This clonotype was obtained from a woman aged 25 to 39 with active or convalescent COVID-19. The material sequenced was peripheral blood. V and J are TRBV10-3 and TRBJ2-5, with TRBD2 matching over 8 bases. CDR3 in DNA: TGTGCCATCAGTGGTCCCAGGCTAGCGGGAGAGACCCAGTACTTC. Translated: CAISGPRLAGETQYF.